One sample yielded the 25 T cell receptor beta chains listed below, sequenced in a study of regulatory T cells in long-lasting Graves disease. According to the study, TCR beta libraries were built with iRepertoire HTBI primers and CDR3-region Arm-PCR. Each CDR3 protein is one row after TCRdb ran MiXCR on the multiplex PCR reads. The sample holds about 620,000 distinct CDR3 sequences; approximately 15% are singletons and the top ten take 15% to 20%. Time point in this sample: newly diagnosed GD, antithyroid drugs for less than 3 months. RNA extracted from PBMCs served as the sequencing template. The same sample was also used in a study of T cells in Graves' hyperthyroidism and ophthalmopathy.

The sequences come from peripheral blood mononuclear cells (PBMCs), collected at new diagnosis, from a patient treated with antithyroid drugs. These receptors were obtained from a woman between 25 and 40 years old with Graves disease.

This clonotype was found many times. The chain couples TRBV11-2 to TRBJ2-5; a possible D gene is TRBD1 (6 bases). The CDR3 sequence is 16 residues long. V was trimmed by 1 base and J by 1 base, leaving 13 bases between them. Germline V gene lookup returns CDR1 SGHAT and CDR2 FQNNGV. CDR3 sequence: CASSLAALDSQETQYF. The CDR3, as DNA: TGTGCCAGCAGCTTAGCTGCCCTGGACAGCCAAGAGACCCAGTACTTC.

This clonotype occurred many times. The chain uses TRBV20-1 and TRBJ2-7; no clear D gene. V lost 1 base to trimming and J lost 7 bases, with 8 bases between them. The CDR3 is 11 amino acids. Germline V gene sequence: CDR1 DFQATT, CDR2 SNEGSKA (reference sequence). The CDR3 sequence: CSARGSQEQYF. The DNA of the CDR3 is TGCAGTGCTAGAGGGAGCCAGGAGCAGTACTTC.

In this sample, this clonotype turned up many times. V and J are TRBV2 and TRBJ2-3; 10 positions match TRBD2. The CDR3 covers 15 residues. The V gene end was trimmed by 6 bases and the J gene end by 2 bases; junction bases not matched to a gene: 5. Germline V gives CDR1 SNHLY, CDR2 FYNNEI. The CDR3 region has the DNA TGTGCCAGCAGAATAGCGGGAGGTCCCACAGATACGCAGTATTTT. Its translation is CASRIAGGPTDTQYF.

This clonotype has at least ten counts. This chain uses TRBV28 with TRBJ2-1; D perhaps matches TRBD2 (6 bases). This CDR3 contains 12 residues. Trimming cost V 10 bases and J 9 bases, with 16 bases left between them. Per the germline V gene, CDR1 is MDHEN and CDR2 is SYDVKM. This chain's CDR3 is CATGTAWGEQFF. In nucleotides, the CDR3 is TGTGCCACCGGGACTGCGTGGGGTGAGCAGTTCTTC.

The table lists this clonotype with many counts. The gene calls are TRBV30 and TRBJ2-2; D may be TRBD2 (6 bases). Trimming took off 0 bases at V and 5 bases at J, with 7 bases between the two ends. Germline loops: CDR1 GTSNPN, CDR2 SVGIG (reference sequence). CDR3 size: 13 residues. The CDR3 bases are TGTGCCTGGAGTGTTCTAGCGACCGGGGAGCTGTTTTTT. Translated: CAWSVLATGELFF.

This clonotype was observed at least ten times. The chain employs TRBV18 and TRBJ1-1; no reliable D call. The V and J ends lost 3 bases and 1 base respectively, with 6 bases between them. CDR3 length: 13 residues. Germline-derived CDR1 and CDR2 are KGHSH and LQKENI. CDR3 in DNA: TGTGCCAGCTCACCCATCGGGAACACTGAAGCTTTCTTT. Amino acid sequence: CASSPIGNTEAFF.

The CDR3 DNA reads as TGTGCCAGCAGCCCCCTACTTCGGGAAAAACTGTTTTTT. It codes for CASSPLLREKLFF. V usage is TRBV7-2 and J usage is TRBJ1-4, with unresolved D. Trimming stripped 5 bases from V and 8 bases from J, with 12 bases between. Germline CDR1 reads SGHTA; CDR2 reads FQGNSA. The CDR3 totals 13 residues. The full variable domain, in which reference TRBV7-2 and TRBJ1-4 provide the parts outside the CDR3, is GAGVSQSPSNKVTEKGKDVELRCDPISGHTALYWYRQSLGQGLEFLIYFQGNSAPDKSGLPSDRFSAERTGGSVSTLTIQRTQQEDSAVYLCASSPLLREKLFFGSGTQLSVL.

A remark on this clonotype: Since a much larger clone is just one base distant, this may be a read error. The chain is built from TRBV6-2 or TRBV6-3 and TRBJ1-5, with no clear D. Germline V gene lookup returns CDR1 MNHEY and CDR2 SVGEGT. The CDR3 runs 16 residues. This chain's CDR3 is CASSYSDSLSSQPQHF. The CDR3 DNA reads as TGTGCCAGCAGTTACTCAGACTCATTAAGCAGTCAGCCCCAGCATTTT.

The chain couples TRBV18 to TRBJ2-3; 7 bases map to TRBD1. V shed 3 bases and J 3 bases; nucleotides not matched to a gene: 6. This CDR3 spans 15 amino acids. Germline values: CDR1 KGHSH, CDR2 LQKENI. The CDR3 spells CASSPTGTETDTQYF. CDR3 in DNA: TGTGCCAGCTCACCGACCGGGACAGAAACAGATACGCAGTATTTT.

There are many counts of this clonotype. This sequence joins TRBV2 and TRBJ1-3; D uncertain. V was pared by 3 bases and J by 0 bases, with 9 bases between. This CDR3 is built from 15 residues. Per germline, CDR1 SNHLY and CDR2 FYNNEI. CDR3: CASSEIGISGNTIYF. The DNA of the CDR3 is TGTGCCAGCAGTGAGATAGGGATCTCTGGAAACACCATATATTTT.

The table lists this clonotype with many counts. This chain uses TRBV6-1 with TRBJ2-1, with 9 positions matching TRBD2. CDR1 and CDR2 (germline): MNHNS, SASEGT. This CDR3 has 14 amino acids. Trimming took 8 bases from V and 5 from J; bases not matched to a gene: 7. CDR3 protein: CASVATSGNNEQFF. The CDR3 DNA follows: TGTGCCAGCGTGGCGACTAGCGGTAACAATGAGCAGTTCTTC.

This clonotype was detected only a few times. The chain recombines TRBV5-1 with TRBJ2-7; D is unclear. The CDR3 is made up of 12 amino acids. The germline gives CDR1 SGHRS, CDR2 YFSETQ. V was clipped by 3 bases and J by 6 bases, with 10 bases between them. The CDR3 DNA follows: TGCGCCAGCAGCTCGGCCGAAGGCGAGCAGTACTTC. This sequence encodes CASSSAEGEQYF.

This clonotype was seen a few times. V usage is TRBV19 and J usage is TRBJ2-5; D not certain. This CDR3 contains 18 residues. The germline CDR1 and CDR2 sequences are LNHDA and SQIVND (reference sequence). Trimming took off 0 bases at V and 5 bases at J, with 22 bases between the two ends. Here the CDR3 reads CASSIDHFSHPFRETQYF. The CDR3 DNA is TGTGCCAGTAGTATAGATCACTTCTCTCATCCGTTTCGTGAGACCCAGTACTTC.

The sample holds a few counts of this clonotype. The CDR3 DNA follows: TGTGCCAGCAGCCAAACAAACTATCTAACAGGGCGGAACACTGAAGCTTTCTTT. Residues: CASSQTNYLTGRNTEAFF. The gene calls are TRBV3-1 and TRBJ1-1; TRBD1 might be the D (6 bases). The CDR3 is 18 residues long. V lost 2 bases, J lost 1 base, and 20 bases lay in between. Germline values: CDR1 LGHDT, CDR2 YNNKEL (reference sequence).

This clonotype was recorded at least ten times. The chain links TRBV13 to TRBJ1-1; a weak D match, TRBD1 (6 bases). V was clipped by 3 bases and J by 3 bases, with 8 bases between them. CDR3 length: 13 residues. CDR1 is PRHDT and CDR2 is FYEKMQ in the germline V gene (reference sequence). In DNA, the CDR3 is TGTGCCAGCAGCTTCCAGGGGCACACTGAAGCTTTCTTT. Translated: CASSFQGHTEAFF.

This clonotype has ten or more counts. This chain joins TRBV7-9 and TRBJ1-1; TRBD1 is a possible D gene (6 bases). The CDR3 has 19 residues. The germline V gene has CDR1 SEHNR and CDR2 FQNEAQ (reference sequence). Trimming shortened V by 2 bases and J by 2 bases, and 24 bases separated the two germline ends. This CDR3 reads CASSLKGVVFGVANTEAFF. The CDR3 DNA is TGTGCCAGCAGCTTAAAGGGGGTAGTATTCGGGGTCGCTAACACTGAAGCTTTCTTT.

The table lists this clonotype with many counts. The chain carries TRBV2 and TRBJ2-4; TRBD2 is a possible D gene (6 bases). Germline V gene data show CDR1 as SNHLY and CDR2 as FYNNEI. V lost 8 bases, J lost 13 bases, and 18 bases lay in between. The CDR3 runs to 12 residues. The CDR3 sequence is CASGGTPAFQYF. The CDR3 nucleotides read TGTGCCAGCGGGGGGACTCCTGCCTTCCAGTACTTC.

The chain employs TRBV7-9 and TRBJ1-1; D is uncertain. V lost 5 bases and J 4 bases, leaving 11 bases between the germline ends. Germline assignment: CDR1 SEHNR and CDR2 FQNEAQ (reference sequence). The CDR3 runs 13 residues. DNA of the CDR3: TGTGCCAGCAGCGTGCTAGGAGGCACTGAAGCTTTCTTT. It translates to CASSVLGGTEAFF. Filled out from reference TRBV7-9 and TRBJ1-1, the complete variable domain reads DTGVSQNPRHKITKRGQNVTFRCDPISEHNRLYWYRQTLGQGPEFLTYFQNEAQLEKSRLLSDRFSAERPKGSFSTLEIQRTEQGDSAMYLCASSVLGGTEAFFGQGTRLTVV.

This clonotype turned up a few times. CDR3 nucleotide sequence: TGTGCCAGCAGTAACGCGATCGGGGAGCTGTTTTTT. Its protein product is CASSNAIGELFF. V usage is TRBV28 and J usage is TRBJ2-2; no clear D. V lost 5 bases and J lost 7, with 8 bases in between. The CDR3 covers 12 residues. Per the germline V gene, CDR1 is MDHEN and CDR2 is SYDVKM.

This clonotype was counted ten times or more. V is TRBV28 and J is TRBJ1-5, with D maybe TRBD1 (5 bases). Germline values: CDR1 MDHEN, CDR2 SYDVKM. This CDR3 is built from 13 residues. V gave up 9 bases and J gave up 2 bases, with 11 bases separating them. CDR3 residues: CASRGAGNQPQHF. The CDR3 coding sequence is TGTGCCAGTCGAGGGGCGGGCAATCAGCCCCAGCATTTT.

As regards this clonotype: With a much larger clone just one base away, this may be a read error. Because it lacks the conserved phenylalanine or tryptophan at the end, this CDR3 is likely a read error. V and J are TRBV18 and TRBJ1-1, with no clear D. V lost 5 bases to trimming and J lost 1 base, with 8 bases between them. Per germline, CDR1 KGHSH and CDR2 LQKENI. CDR3 length equals 13 residues. Written as DNA, the CDR3 is TGTGCCAGCTCAGAAAAGAAGAACACTGAAGCTTTCTCT. This gives the protein CASSEKKNTEAFS.

CDR3 loop: CASSPIGVGNSPLHF. The CDR3 DNA sequence: TGTGCCAGCAGTCCAATCGGTGTTGGTAATTCACCCCTCCACTTT. The V call is TRBV27, the J call TRBJ1-6; no reliable D call. Germline values: CDR1 MNHEY, CDR2 SMNVEV (reference sequence). The CDR3 runs 15 residues. Trimming removed 5 bases at V and 6 bases at J, with 14 bases between.

The V call is TRBV3-1, the J call TRBJ2-3, with TRBD2 as a possible D gene (6 bases). This CDR3 has 17 amino acids. Trimming stripped 3 bases from V and 7 bases from J, with 23 bases between. The germline V gene encodes CDR1 LGHDT and CDR2 YNNKEL (reference sequence). CDR3 loop: CASSQLSGTGIRNTQYF. The CDR3 DNA follows: TGTGCCAGCAGCCAGCTCTCCGGGACTGGTATCCGAAATACGCAGTATTTT.

This clonotype was seen ten or more times. The chain recombines TRBV6-2 or TRBV6-3 with TRBJ1-1, with TRBD1 as a possible D gene (6 bases). Trimming removed 0 bases at V and 10 bases at J, with 15 bases between. The CDR3 loop spans 14 amino acids. Per germline, CDR1 MNHEY and CDR2 SVGEGT. In nucleotides, the CDR3 is TGTGCCAGCAGTTACTCGACCAGCCAAGGGGGAGCTTTCTTT. Translating gives CASSYSTSQGGAFF.

This clonotype was seen at least ten times. The chain uses TRBV6-1 and TRBJ1-5; D perhaps matches TRBD1 (5 bases). The germline V and J ends were trimmed by 6 bases and 0 bases, with 9 bases remaining between them. The V gene's germline CDR1 is MNHNS and CDR2 SASEGT. The CDR3 runs 14 residues. The CDR3 reads CASSRASSNQPQHF. Written as DNA, the CDR3 is TGTGCCAGCAGCAGGGCCTCTAGCAATCAGCCCCAGCATTTT.